This T cell receptor beta chain was captured in a study of T cells in Graves' hyperthyroidism and ophthalmopathy. With regard to this clonotype: Its specificity is unknown.

When ophthalmopathy did not progress within 18 months, Graves' hyperthyroidism was considered stable. RNA transcripts yielded amplified TCR beta CDR3 regions. Primed by the HTBI set, a first-round RT-PCR was run on the TCR CDR3. TCRdb fed the multiplex PCR reads into MiXCR, producing one record per CDR3 protein. Of 600,000 to 750,000 distinct CDR3 sequences detected, around 15% appear once; the ten largest clones hold around 16%. Regarding the study as a whole: Ophthalmopathy stood apart from stable hyperthyroidism in a 13 V-J model.

Sequenced: blood. The receptor was isolated from a man in his forties or fifties with Graves' hyperthyroidism.

The CDR3 coding sequence is TGCGCCAGCAGTGAGTCAGGGGGCACAGATACGCAGTATTTT. It codes for CASSESGGTDTQYF. V is TRBV10-1 and J is TRBJ2-3, with D maybe TRBD1 (5 bases). V was pared by 0 bases and J by 1 base, with 5 bases between. Germline lookup yields CDR1 WNHNN and CDR2 SYGVQD (reference sequence). The CDR3 contains 14 residues.